These 24 T cell receptor beta chains were all obtained from the same sample, sequenced in a study of T-cell reconstitution after alpha-beta-depleted transplantation in children. This sample's TCRbeta library carried unique molecular identifier barcodes. TCRdb fed the PCR reads into MiXCR, producing one record per CDR3 protein. The data show 610,000 or so distinct CDR3 sequences, with 25% to 30% seen just once and about 35% held by the top ten. The sequences come from PBMCs, collected before TCRalphabeta/CD19-depleted stem cell transplant. The source is a boy less than two years old with Wiskott-Aldrich syndrome, due to receive a stem cell transplant.

The V call is TRBV28, the J call TRBJ2-6, with D possibly TRBD1 on 5 matching bases. CDR1 is MDHEN, CDR2 SYDVKM, per germline. The CDR3 contains 15 residues. V gave up 5 bases and J gave up 5 bases, with 13 bases separating them. The CDR3 coding sequence is TGTGCCAGCAGTCCCCGCAGGGAAAGGGCCAACGTCCTGACTTTC. Its translation: CASSPRRERANVLTF.

This chain connects TRBV5-4 to TRBJ1-1; TRBD1 might be the D (6 bases). Germline V gives CDR1 SGHNT, CDR2 YYREEE (reference sequence). Trimming cost V 0 bases and J 4 bases, with 13 bases left between them. This CDR3 comprises 15 residues. The CDR3 is CASSLEQGRSTEAFF. The CDR3 bases are TGTGCCAGCAGCTTGGAACAGGGTCGGAGCACTGAAGCTTTCTTT.

This clonotype turned up a few times. This sequence joins TRBV12-3 or TRBV12-4 and TRBJ2-2, with 9 bases identical to TRBD2. J was trimmed by 4 bases and V by 4 bases; bases with no gene match: 7. The length of the CDR3 is 16 residues. The CDR3 nucleotides read TGTGCCAGCAGTTATAGCCTAGCGGGGATCACCGGGGAGCTGTTTTTT. Translation gives CASSYSLAGITGELFF.

V gene TRBV7-3 combines with J gene TRBJ2-3; D not certain. Per germline, CDR1 SGHTA and CDR2 FQGTGA. V lost 2 bases, J lost 3 bases, and 15 bases lay in between. The CDR3 is 16 amino acids. CDR3 region: CASSLAPGPRTDTQYF. DNA for the CDR3: TGTGCCAGCAGCTTAGCCCCGGGCCCACGAACAGATACGCAGTATTTT.

This chain connects TRBV7-2 to TRBJ2-7; 7 nucleotides match TRBD2. Trimming cost V 6 bases and J 2 bases; bases outside gene matches: 4. This CDR3 is 13 amino acids long. CDR1 and CDR2 (germline): SGHTA, FQGNSA. The CDR3 reads CASRTSDPYEQYF. The DNA of the CDR3 is TGTGCCAGCAGAACTAGCGACCCCTACGAGCAGTACTTC.

This clonotype was picked up one time. The chain couples TRBV10-3 to TRBJ2-2, with TRBD1 matching 8 bases. V was clipped by 10 bases and J by 6 bases; unmatched bases: 7. CDR3 length: 13 residues. The germline CDR1 and CDR2 sequences are ENHRY and SYGVKD. The CDR3 loop reads CATLQQGAGELFF. In DNA, the CDR3 is TGTGCCACCCTGCAACAGGGGGCCGGGGAGCTGTTTTTT.

The V and J genes are TRBV29-1 and TRBJ1-2; D is unresolved. This CDR3 has 14 amino acids. CDR1 is SQVTM, CDR2 ANQGSEA, per germline. Deletions cut 4 bases from V and 4 bases from J, with 16 bases between. CDR3 amino acids: CSVVSSDGSYGYTF. For the CDR3, the DNA is TGCAGCGTTGTTTCCTCGGACGGTAGCTATGGCTACACCTTC.

Only a few counts were recorded for this clonotype. This rearrangement joins TRBV5-4 to TRBJ2-5, with a tentative D call TRBD2 (6 bases). The CDR3 has 14 residues. Trimming stripped 1 base from V and 2 bases from J, with 9 bases between. Germline-derived CDR1 and CDR2 are SGHNT and YYREEE (reference sequence). CDR3 loop: CASSLISGQETQYF. The CDR3 nucleotides read TGTGCCAGCAGCTTGATTAGCGGTCAAGAGACCCAGTACTTC.

V gene TRBV5-6 combines with J gene TRBJ2-2, with D perhaps TRBD1 (6 bases). Germline CDR1 is SGHDT and CDR2 is YYEEEE. The CDR3 length is 17 residues. The V gene lost 0 bases and the J gene lost 2 bases, with 14 bases spanning the gap. CDR3 in amino acids: CASSLGPRGANTGELFF. CDR3 DNA: TGTGCCAGCAGCTTGGGCCCCAGGGGCGCAAACACCGGGGAGCTGTTTTTT. Full variable domain (outside the CDR3, taken from reference TRBV5-6 and TRBJ2-2): DAGVTQSPTHLIKTRGQQVTLRCSPKSGHDTVSWYQQALGQGPQFIFQYYEEEERQRGNFPDRFSGHQFPNYSSELNVNALLLGDSALYLCASSLGPRGANTGELFFGEGSRLTVL.

The chain uses TRBV14 and TRBJ2-7, with 8 bases fitting TRBD2. The ends lost 1 base at V and 3 bases at J; junction bases unmatched: 8. CDR1 SGHDN and CDR2 FVKESK come from the germline V gene. This CDR3 comprises 16 residues. CDR3 sequence: CASSQVRSGSRYEQYF. The CDR3 DNA is TGTGCCAGCAGCCAAGTTCGGAGCGGGAGTCGCTACGAGCAGTACTTC.

This clonotype was found a few times. The rearrangement links TRBV5-1 to TRBJ2-1; TRBD1 aligns across 7 bases. CDR1 is SGHRS, CDR2 YFSETQ, per germline. This CDR3 comprises 15 residues. J was trimmed by 5 bases and V by 5 bases; bases with no gene match: 10. CDR3 in amino acids: CASRSGTETNNEQFF. Written as DNA, the CDR3 is TGCGCCAGCAGATCCGGGACAGAGACCAACAATGAGCAGTTCTTC.

This clonotype was counted between two and nine times. This chain joins TRBV9 and TRBJ2-2; 8 bases fit TRBD2. This CDR3 is 15 amino acids long. CDR1 is SGDLS and CDR2 is YYNGEE in the germline V gene. V lost 3 bases, J lost 6 bases, and 7 bases stayed unmatched. CDR3: CASSASGSGAGELFF. The CDR3 region has the DNA TGTGCCAGCAGCGCGAGCGGGAGTGGCGCCGGGGAGCTGTTTTTT.

J is TRBJ2-7 and V is TRBV12-3 or TRBV12-4; D unresolved. With 9 bases removed from V and 0 bases from J, the gap between germline ends came to 12 bases. The CDR3 length is 13 residues. The CDR3 DNA reads TGTGCCAGGCTGAGATGCAGCTCCTACGAGCAGTACTTC. This encodes CARLRCSSYEQYF.

The V gene is TRBV5-1, the J gene TRBJ2-7; 7 bases line up with TRBD1. CDR1 SGHRS and CDR2 YFSETQ come from the germline V gene. The trim removed 0 bases at V and 4 bases at J, leaving 7 bases unmatched. The CDR3 totals 15 residues. The CDR3 here is CASSLEGTAKYEQYF. The CDR3, as DNA: TGCGCCAGCAGCTTGGAAGGGACAGCGAAATACGAGCAGTACTTC.

This clonotype was observed a few times. The V and J genes are TRBV5-1 and TRBJ2-2; no clear D gene. V lost 6 bases to trimming and J lost 4 bases, with 13 bases between them. Germline CDR1 and CDR2: SGHRS and YFSETQ. CDR3 length: 14 amino acids. CDR3 nucleotides: TGCGCCAGCACCTCGCACGGAGCCACCGGGGAGCTGTTTTTT. Its protein is CASTSHGATGELFF.

The chain couples TRBV15 to TRBJ2-1, with 7 nucleotides matching TRBD2. After removal of 3 bases from V and 9 bases from J, the junction contained 11 bases not matched to a gene. CDR3 size: 15 residues. Germline CDR1 reads LNHNV; CDR2 reads YYDKDF (reference sequence). The chain's CDR3 is CATSRGGRVTVEQFF. CDR3 bases: TGTGCCACCAGCAGGGGGGGGAGGGTTACAGTTGAGCAGTTCTTC.

The rearrangement joins TRBV5-1 to TRBJ2-2; D remains ambiguous. Germline loops: CDR1 SGHRS, CDR2 YFSETQ. The V and J ends lost 5 bases and 5 bases respectively, with 10 bases between them. The CDR3 is made up of 13 amino acids. CDR3 sequence reads: CASREPITGELFF. CDR3 sequence (DNA): TGCGCCAGCAGGGAGCCGATTACCGGGGAGCTGTTTTTT.

The chain recombines TRBV5-1 with TRBJ2-2; 13 bases fit TRBD2. This CDR3 is 18 amino acids long. CDR1 and CDR2 (germline): SGHRS, YFSETQ. The trim removed 0 bases at V and 3 bases at J, leaving 5 bases unmatched. CDR3 sequence reads: CASSLDGLAGDDTGELFF. DNA of the CDR3: TGCGCCAGCAGCTTGGATGGACTAGCGGGAGATGACACCGGGGAGCTGTTTTTT.

V is TRBV2 and J is TRBJ2-7; D is perhaps TRBD1 or TRBD2 (5 bases each). The CDR3 is 13 residues long. Trimming took 7 bases from V and 7 from J, leaving 17 bases between them. Germline V gene sequence: CDR1 SNHLY, CDR2 FYNNEI. This chain's CDR3 is CASTGTLGSEQYF. The CDR3 DNA follows: TGTGCCAGCACCGGGACCCTTGGAAGTGAGCAGTACTTC.

This chain's CDR3 is CASSSGLSYGYTF. The CDR3 DNA is TGTGCCAGCAGCTCAGGACTGAGCTATGGCTACACCTTC. V usage is TRBV7-9 and J usage is TRBJ1-2, with D uncertain. This CDR3 is built from 13 residues. Germline CDR1 and CDR2: SEHNR and FQNEAQ (reference sequence). V lost 4 bases to trimming and J lost 4 bases, with 10 bases between them. Full variable domain (outside the CDR3, taken from reference TRBV7-9 and TRBJ1-2): DTGVSQNPRHKITKRGQNVTFRCDPISEHNRLYWYRQTLGQGPEFLTYFQNEAQLEKSRLLSDRFSAERPKGSFSTLEIQRTEQGDSAMYLCASSSGLSYGYTFGSGTRLTVV.

This clonotype has more than one count but fewer than ten. The rearrangement links TRBV5-1 to TRBJ2-5; 8 bases match TRBD2. V lost 4 bases and J lost 1; bases outside the gene matches: 9. CDR1 and CDR2 from the germline V gene are SGHRS and YFSETQ. The CDR3 length is 16 residues. Written as DNA, the CDR3 is TGCGCCAGCAGCCCCGGGGTAGCGGGGACCCAAGAGACCCAGTACTTC. It encodes CASSPGVAGTQETQYF. Looking up the rest from reference TRBV5-1 and TRBJ2-5 gives the full variable domain: KAGVTQTPRYLIKTRGQQVTLSCSPISGHRSVSWYQQTPGQGLQFLFEYFSETQRNKGNFPGRFSGRQFSNSRSEMNVSTLELGDSALYLCASSPGVAGTQETQYFGPGTRLLVL.

This rearrangement joins TRBV2 to TRBJ1-1; D gene ambiguous. The CDR3 consists of 14 residues. Germline values: CDR1 SNHLY, CDR2 FYNNEI. The V end lost 4 bases, the J end lost 0 bases, and 9 bases lay between the germline ends. CDR3 sequence reads: CASSGGPMNTEAFF. CDR3 sequence (DNA): TGTGCCAGCAGTGGCGGCCCAATGAACACTGAAGCTTTCTTT.

J is TRBJ2-7 and V is TRBV6-5, with D perhaps matching TRBD1 or TRBD2 (5 bases each). There are 13 residues in the CDR3. The germline CDR1 and CDR2 sequences are MNHEY and SVGAGI. The germline V and J ends were trimmed by 2 bases and 6 bases, with 11 bases remaining between them. For the CDR3, the DNA is TGTGCCAGCAGTTACGGGGGAATTGGCGAGCAGTACTTC. Translated: CASSYGGIGEQYF.

The V and J genes are TRBV20-1 and TRBJ2-1; D is ambiguous. Germline values: CDR1 DFQATT, CDR2 SNEGSKA (reference sequence). V was trimmed by 4 bases and J by 10 bases, leaving 8 bases between them. The CDR3 covers 10 residues. The CDR3 bases are TGCAGTGCTATGCTGAAAGAGCAGTTCTTC. The encoded protein is CSAMLKEQFF.